Sequencing of this TCR beta chain was carried out in a study of T-cell reconstitution after alpha-beta-depleted transplantation in children (dated by TCRdb to the mid-2010s). For context, the study as a whole: Using TCR repertoire profiling, the study quantitatively followed how T-cell immune reconstitution unfolded in children after TCRalphabeta/CD19-depleted allogeneic hematopoietic cell transplantation.

V loses 3 bases at its end and J loses 9 bases; junction bases beyond the gene matches: 5. The CDR3 has 15 amino acids, counting the end cysteine and phenylalanine. The entry retains the CDR3 DNA only, 45 bases that are in frame from base 1. The library relied on PCR. Sequencer: Illumina HiSeq 2500. To normalize quantification of the TCRbeta repertoire, the TCR libraries were built with molecular barcoding that relied on unique molecular identifiers. The raw public data were reprocessed by TCRdb itself: fastp quality trimming at Q25, MiXCR clonotype calling, in-frame beta chains only. Entries that share a CDR3 protein sequence are merged under the most common genes and DNA. The sample records about 500,000 distinct CDR3 sequences, 32% of which are singletons. More than 2% of the sample rests with the top ten. A word on this clonotype: The antigen it recognizes is unknown. No per-base quality is available; no much larger clone lies one base away.

The TCR was taken from a human donor who donated a stem cell graft to a child with aplastic anemia. The chain uses TRBV12-3 or TRBV12-4 and TRBJ1-6; a stretch of 10 junction bases matches TRBD1. The material sequenced was PBMCs from the stem cell graft donor, taken from the stem cell graft. The nucleotide sequence reads as follows: TGTGCCAGCAGTTTCGACAGGGGGCGAGGTTCACCCCTCCACTTT. This sequence encodes CASSFDRGRGSPLHF.